The 8 T cell receptor beta chains reported below all come from one sample, sequenced in a study of cytomegalovirus exposure and HLA in healthy donors. A multiplex PCR was run with 60 Vbeta primers and 13 Jbeta primers. Repertoires were generated with immunoSEQ multiplex PCR, while TCRdb's copy carries only in-frame clones and drops some. The top ten clones hold just over 8% of a sample with some 89,000 clones, just over 70% of them seen once. The specimen sequenced was PBMCs. The source is a man aged 55 to 70 in good health and CMV-seronegative.

The V gene is TRBV11-2, the J gene TRBJ1-3; D remains unclear. V lost 2 bases and J lost 2, with 16 bases in between. Germline CDR1 reads SGHAT; CDR2 reads FQNNGV. The CDR3 loop spans 17 amino acids. This CDR3 reads CASSLTHSQEAGNTIYF. CDR3 bases: TGTGCCAGCAGCTTAACCCATTCCCAGGAGGCTGGAAACACCATATATTTT.

The chain is built from TRBV5-4 and TRBJ1-1; TRBD1 matches at 12 bases. Germline V lookup: CDR1 SGHNT, CDR2 YYREEE (reference sequence). The CDR3 runs to 14 residues. Losses at the gene ends were 3 bases for V and 5 bases for J; bases not matched to a gene: 2. For the CDR3, the DNA is TGTGCCAGCAGCTGGGACAGGGGGCGGACTGAAGCTTTCTTT. This sequence encodes CASSWDRGRTEAFF.

The sample holds one count of this clone. The V and J genes are TRBV19 and TRBJ2-7, with 7 bases fitting TRBD1. The CDR3 runs 15 residues. V gave up 5 bases and J gave up 4 bases; unmatched junction bases: 11. Germline V CDR1 and CDR2: LNHDA, SQIVND (reference sequence). The chain's CDR3 is CASSPRGTLGYEQYF. CDR3 sequence (DNA): TGTGCCAGTAGTCCCAGGGGGACCCTGGGTTACGAGCAGTACTTC.

The chain has TRBV2 and TRBJ1-1; 7 bases map to TRBD1. Germline trimming cut 7 bases from V and 3 bases from J; bases unmatched to any gene: 5. This CDR3 comprises 13 residues. Germline V gene data show CDR1 as SNHLY and CDR2 as FYNNEI. The CDR3 DNA sequence: TGTGCCAGCACCGTTGGACAGGACACTGAAGCTTTCTTT. Residues: CASTVGQDTEAFF.

This clone has just a few counts. The chain uses TRBV6-5 and TRBJ2-1; 14 nucleotides match TRBD2. Germline V gene lookup returns CDR1 MNHEY and CDR2 SVGAGI. This CDR3 has 14 residues. The V gene end was trimmed by 6 bases and the J gene end by 8 bases; junction bases not matched to a gene: 3. This CDR3 is CASRRTSGRYEQFF. The CDR3 nucleotides are TGTGCCAGCAGAAGGACTAGCGGGAGGTATGAGCAGTTCTTC.

A single count supports this clone. V and J are TRBV28 and TRBJ1-5; no clear D gene. There are 17 residues in the CDR3. The V end was cut by 5 bases, the J end by 5 bases, with 22 bases between. In germline, CDR1 is MDHEN, CDR2 SYDVKM. CDR3 in DNA: TGTGCCAGCAGTACAAACGGCGGTGAGATCCCGCATCAGCCCCAGCATTTT. This encodes CASSTNGGEIPHQPQHF.

The CDR3 DNA follows: TGTGCCATCAGTGATTCAGGGGCTAACAATCAGCCCCAGCATTTT. Amino acids: CAISDSGANNQPQHF. The rearrangement uses TRBV10-3 and TRBJ1-5; TRBD1 is a possible D gene (6 bases). Germline assignment: CDR1 ENHRY and CDR2 SYGVKD. V lost 3 bases, J lost 3 bases, and 12 bases lay in between. This CDR3 has 15 amino acids.

The chain recombines TRBV7-9 with TRBJ2-7; D is possibly TRBD2 (5 bases). Germline CDR1 reads SEHNR; CDR2 reads FQNEAQ (reference sequence). This CDR3 spans 12 amino acids. Trimming removed 1 base at V and 10 bases at J, with 11 bases between. CDR3 loop: CASSLDAGSQYF. For the CDR3, the DNA is TGTGCCAGCAGCTTAGATGCGGGCAGCCAGTACTTC.